Sequencing of this T cell receptor beta chain was carried out in a study of cytomegalovirus exposure and HLA in healthy donors. Study-level results: A later analysis linked a missense DCLRE1C variant to TCR beta V- and J-gene trimming. A later analysis showed that HLA-associated TCR beta chains had undergone more clonal expansion than equally common others. Most of the TCR beta V segments (in an earlier analysis) were productive either about 87% or about 30% of the time.

It was with 60 Vbeta and 13 Jbeta primers that the PCR ran. The method was immunoSEQ multiplex PCR; TCRdb's version includes in-frame clones alone and lacks a portion of them. The sample includes approximately 210,000 clones. The CDR3 extends over 13 amino acids. Germline V gene lookup returns CDR1 KGHSH and CDR2 LQKENI. Trimming shortened V by 4 bases and J by 6 bases, and 12 bases separated the two germline ends. About this clone itself: The target antigen is unknown.

The J gene is TRBJ1-2, the V gene TRBV18; tentative D call: TRBD1 (5 bases). Sequencing was done on a sample of PBMCs. The sequence was collected from a woman aged 25-40 years in good health and CMV-seropositive. Here the CDR3 reads CASSQGTDDGYTF. The DNA of the CDR3 is TGTGCCAGCTCACAGGGGACTGATGATGGCTACACCTTC.